The clone carrying this TCR beta chain appeared once. This specimen comes from a study of blood T cell repertoires in COVID-19. Study context: The United States, Italy and Spain provided the acute and convalescent COVID-19 samples.

Looked up from germline, CDR1 is SGHKS and CDR2 is YYEKEE (reference sequence). The CDR3 contains 14 residues. The V gene lost 5 bases and the J gene lost 2 bases, with 11 bases spanning the gap. Using immunoSEQ multiplex PCR, the repertoire was profiled, and TCRdb retains in-frame clones only, with some absent. The sample consists of about 300,000 clones, roughly 86% of them appearing once. Sequencing used peripheral blood. This clonotype originated in a woman aged 25 to 39 with COVID-19, enrolled during active disease. The V gene is TRBV5-5, the J gene TRBJ1-3; D may be TRBD1 (6 bases). Here the CDR3 reads CASRNTGTGNTIYF. The CDR3 bases are TGTGCCAGCAGAAATACAGGGACTGGAAACACCATATATTTT.